A selection of T cell receptor beta chains follows, all from one sample in a study of OX40 agonist ivuxolimab in advanced cancers. Measured with immunoSEQ multiplex PCR; TCRdb has only the in-frame clones, and not every one. The profile shows over 35,000 clones, approximately 88% of them singletons. Source: CD4+ or CD8+ T cells sorted from blood, taken in a trial of the OX40 agonist ivuxolimab. Every receptor here comes from an adult with an advanced solid tumor such as melanoma, head and neck, liver or kidney cancer. Both conserved end residues are part of each CDR3. The D gene is left open where the match is weak.

d_gene,j_gene,v_gene,len,CDR3nt,CDR3aa
TRBD2,TRBJ2-7,TRBV7-9,12,TGTGCCAGCAGCGGGGGGGTGAACGAGCAGTACTTC,CASSGGVNEQYF
NA,TRBJ1-5,TRBV6-6,16,TGTGCCAGCAGTTACCCTCAGGGGTCCGGCAATCAGCCCCAGCATTTT,CASSYPQGSGNQPQHF
NA,TRBJ2-7,TRBV2,11,TGTGCCAGCAGTGAAGCGTACGAGCAGTACTTC,CASSEAYEQYF
TRBD1,TRBJ1-5,TRBV5-6,15,TGTGCCAGCAGTAAAGGACAGGGGGCGAGTCAGCCCCAGCATTTT,CASSKGQGASQPQHF
NA,TRBJ1-1,TRBV9,13,TGTGCCAGCAGCCCCCGGCGAAGGACTGAAGCTTTCTTT,CASSPRRRTEAFF
TRBD1,TRBJ2-7,TRBV7-2,15,TGTGCCAGCAGCTTCGGCAGGGGGCAATCCTACGAGCAGTACTTC,CASSFGRGQSYEQYF
NA,TRBJ2-5,TRBV7-2,16,TGTGCCAGCAGCTTAGGTGGGGGTCCCCGACAAGAGACCCAGTACTTC,CASSLGGGPRQETQYF
NA,TRBJ2-3,TRBV11-2,13,TGTGCCAGCAGCTTACCTGCTACAGATACGCAGTATTTT,CASSLPATDTQYF
NA,TRBJ1-2,TRBV5-1,17,TGCGCCAGCACCCCAGGAAATCGGCCTTTCACTAACTATGGCTACACCTTC,CASTPGNRPFTNYGYTF
NA,TRBJ2-7,TRBV5-6,15,TGTGCCAGCAGCTGGGGACCCACGGGGTCCTACGAGCAGTACTTC,CASSWGPTGSYEQYF
TRBD1,TRBJ1-3,TRBV2,15,TGTGCCAGCAGTAGAAGGACAGGGGACGGAAACACCATATATTTT,CASSRRTGDGNTIYF
TRBD1,TRBJ2-5,TRBV6-5,14,TGTGCCAGCAGTCGGGACAGGGGGCTTGAGACCCAGTACTTC,CASSRDRGLETQYF
NA,TRBJ2-1,TRBV11-2,15,TGTGCCAGCAGCCACCCTCCGGGTTACTACAATGAGCAGTTCTTC,CASSHPPGYYNEQFF
NA,TRBJ2-1,TRBV7-2,14,TGTGCCAGCAGCTTGAGCCACGTATACAATGAGCAGTTCTTC,CASSLSHVYNEQFF
NA,TRBJ2-2,TRBV9,15,TGTGCCAGCAGCGTAGTAGCTGGGAACACCGGGGAGCTGTTTTTT,CASSVVAGNTGELFF
TRBD2,TRBJ2-3,TRBV5-1,14,TGCGCCAGCAGCTTAATTGCGGGAGCAGATACGCAGTATTTT,CASSLIAGADTQYF
TRBD1,TRBJ2-3,TRBV5-1,13,TGCGCCAGCGCTGACAGGGGCACAGATACGCAGTATTTT,CASADRGTDTQYF
NA,TRBJ1-2,TRBV5-1,14,TGCGCCAGCAGCTTGGGTGATCAAGGGAATGGCTACACCTTC,CASSLGDQGNGYTF
NA,TRBJ2-1,TRBV7-2,13,TGTGCCAGCAGCTTAGGGGAGTACAATGAGCAGTTCTTC,CASSLGEYNEQFF
NA,TRBJ1-1,TRBV7-3,15,TGTGCCAGCAGCTATGGCCGGGGGATGAACACTGAAGCTTTCTTT,CASSYGRGMNTEAFF
NA,TRBJ2-1,TRBV12-5,16,TGTGCTAGTGGTCCAACCCTAGCTTACTCCTACAATGAGCAGTTCTTC,CASGPTLAYSYNEQFF
NA,TRBJ1-2,TRBV10-3,15,TGTGCCATCAGTGAGTCTGCGGGGGGCAGTAGAGGCTACACCTTC,CAISESAGGSRGYTF
NA,TRBJ2-7,TRBV11-1,14,TGTGCCAGCAGCTGGACGGCCCCCTCCTACGAGCAGTACTTC,CASSWTAPSYEQYF
NA,TRBJ1-4,TRBV2,14,TGTGCCAGCAGTGAAAACAGGTCAGGGGAAAAACTGTTTTTT,CASSENRSGEKLFF